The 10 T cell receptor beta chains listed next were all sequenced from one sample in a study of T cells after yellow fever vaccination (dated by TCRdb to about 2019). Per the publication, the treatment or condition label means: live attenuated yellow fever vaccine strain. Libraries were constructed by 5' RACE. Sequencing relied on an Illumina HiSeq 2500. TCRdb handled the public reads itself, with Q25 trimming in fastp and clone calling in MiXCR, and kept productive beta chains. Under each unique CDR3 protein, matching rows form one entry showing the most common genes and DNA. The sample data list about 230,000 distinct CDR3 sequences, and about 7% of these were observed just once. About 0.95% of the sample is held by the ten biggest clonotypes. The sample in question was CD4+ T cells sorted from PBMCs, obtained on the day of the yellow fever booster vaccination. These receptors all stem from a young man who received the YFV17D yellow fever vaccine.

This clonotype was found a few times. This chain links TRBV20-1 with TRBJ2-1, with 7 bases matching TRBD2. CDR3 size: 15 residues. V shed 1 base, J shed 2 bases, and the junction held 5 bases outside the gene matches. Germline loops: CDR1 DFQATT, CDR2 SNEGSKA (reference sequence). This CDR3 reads CSARGGGSAYNEQFF. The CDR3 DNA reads TGCAGTGCTAGAGGCGGCGGGAGTGCCTACAATGAGCAGTTCTTC.

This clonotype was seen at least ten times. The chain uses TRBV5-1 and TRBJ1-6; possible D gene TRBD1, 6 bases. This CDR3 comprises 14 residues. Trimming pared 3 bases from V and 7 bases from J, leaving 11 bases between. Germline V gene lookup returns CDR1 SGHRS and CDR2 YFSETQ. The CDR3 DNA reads TGCGCCAGCAGCTCTTACAGGGAGAATTCACCCCTCCACTTT. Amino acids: CASSSYRENSPLHF.

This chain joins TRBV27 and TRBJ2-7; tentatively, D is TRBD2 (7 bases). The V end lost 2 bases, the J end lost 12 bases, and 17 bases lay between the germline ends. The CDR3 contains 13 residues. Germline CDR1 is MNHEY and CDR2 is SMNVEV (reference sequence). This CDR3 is CASSLTGGSGAYF. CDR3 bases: TGTGCCAGCAGTTTAACGGGAGGTTCGGGGGCGTACTTC.

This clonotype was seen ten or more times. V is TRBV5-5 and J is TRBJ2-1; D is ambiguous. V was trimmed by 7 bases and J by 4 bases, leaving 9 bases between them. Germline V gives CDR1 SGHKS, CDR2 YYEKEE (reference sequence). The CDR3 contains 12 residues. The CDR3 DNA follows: TGTGCCAGCGGCCCCGCGTACAATGAGCAGTTCTTC. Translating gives CASGPAYNEQFF.

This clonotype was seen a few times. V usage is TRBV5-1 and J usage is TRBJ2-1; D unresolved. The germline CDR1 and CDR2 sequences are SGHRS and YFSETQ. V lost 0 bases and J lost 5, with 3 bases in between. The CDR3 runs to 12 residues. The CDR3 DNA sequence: TGCGCCAGCAGCTTGGCGGACAATGAGCAGTTCTTC. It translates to CASSLADNEQFF.

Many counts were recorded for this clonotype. The CDR3 reads CATSRGWDALSGANVLTF. The CDR3 nucleotides read TGTGCCACCAGCAGAGGTTGGGACGCGTTATCTGGGGCCAACGTCCTGACTTTC. This rearrangement joins TRBV15 to TRBJ2-6; D might be TRBD1 or TRBD2, each matching 5 bases. This CDR3 contains 18 residues. V lost 1 base and J 1 base, leaving 14 bases between the germline ends. Germline lookup yields CDR1 LNHNV and CDR2 YYDKDF (reference sequence).

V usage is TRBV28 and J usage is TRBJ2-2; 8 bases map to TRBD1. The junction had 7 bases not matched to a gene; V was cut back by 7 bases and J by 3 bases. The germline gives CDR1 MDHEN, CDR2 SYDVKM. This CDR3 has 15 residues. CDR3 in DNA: TGTGCCAGCATCTACGGACAGGGTTACACCGGGGAGCTGTTTTTT. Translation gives CASIYGQGYTGELFF.

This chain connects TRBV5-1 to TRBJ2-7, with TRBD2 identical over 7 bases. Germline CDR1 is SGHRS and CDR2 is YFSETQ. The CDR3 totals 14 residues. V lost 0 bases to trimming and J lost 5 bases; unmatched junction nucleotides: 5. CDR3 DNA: TGCGCCAGCAGCTTGGAACTAGCGTGGAACGAGCAGTACTTC. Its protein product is CASSLELAWNEQYF.

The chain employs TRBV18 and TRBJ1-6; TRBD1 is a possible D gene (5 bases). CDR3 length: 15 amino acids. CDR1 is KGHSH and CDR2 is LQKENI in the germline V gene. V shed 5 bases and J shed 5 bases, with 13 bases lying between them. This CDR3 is CASSIGHADNSPLHF. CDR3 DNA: TGTGCCAGCTCAATTGGACACGCAGATAATTCACCCCTCCACTTT.

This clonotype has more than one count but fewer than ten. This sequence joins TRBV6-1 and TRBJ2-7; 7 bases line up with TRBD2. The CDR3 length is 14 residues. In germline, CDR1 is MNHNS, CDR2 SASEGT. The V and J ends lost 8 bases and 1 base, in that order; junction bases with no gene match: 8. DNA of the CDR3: TGTGCCAGCCAGCGAGGACTAGTATCCTACGAGCAGTACTTC. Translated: CASQRGLVSYEQYF.